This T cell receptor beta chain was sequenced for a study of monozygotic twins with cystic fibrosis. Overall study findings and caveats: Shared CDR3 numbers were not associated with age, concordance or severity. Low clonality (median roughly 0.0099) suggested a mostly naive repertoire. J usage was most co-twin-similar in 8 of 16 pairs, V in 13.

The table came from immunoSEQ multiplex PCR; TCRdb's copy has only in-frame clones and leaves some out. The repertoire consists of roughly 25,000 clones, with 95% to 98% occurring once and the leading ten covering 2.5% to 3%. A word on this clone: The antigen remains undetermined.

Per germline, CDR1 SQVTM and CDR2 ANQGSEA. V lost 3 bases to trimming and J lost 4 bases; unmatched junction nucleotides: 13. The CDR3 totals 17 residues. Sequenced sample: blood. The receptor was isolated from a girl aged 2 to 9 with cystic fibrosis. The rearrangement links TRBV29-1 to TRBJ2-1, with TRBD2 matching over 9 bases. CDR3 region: CSVDLSSAGGYYNEQFF. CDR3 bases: TGCAGCGTTGACCTTTCTAGCGCGGGAGGGTATTACAATGAGCAGTTCTTC.